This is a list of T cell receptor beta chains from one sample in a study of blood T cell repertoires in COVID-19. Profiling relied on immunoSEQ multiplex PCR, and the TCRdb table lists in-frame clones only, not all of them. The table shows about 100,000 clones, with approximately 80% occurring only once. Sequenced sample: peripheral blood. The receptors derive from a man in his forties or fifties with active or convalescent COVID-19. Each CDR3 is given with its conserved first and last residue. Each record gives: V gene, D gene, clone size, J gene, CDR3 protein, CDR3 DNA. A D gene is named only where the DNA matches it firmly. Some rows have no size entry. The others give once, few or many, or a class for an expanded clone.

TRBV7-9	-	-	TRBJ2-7	CASRPTGSYEQYF	TGTGCCAGCAGACCGACAGGCTCCTACGAGCAGTACTTC
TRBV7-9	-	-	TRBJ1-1	CASSPLQVTEAFF	TGTGCCAGCAGCCCTTTACAGGTCACTGAAGCTTTCTTT
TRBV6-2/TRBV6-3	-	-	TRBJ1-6	CASSYSGHLSPLHF	TGTGCCAGCAGTTACTCCGGACATCTTTCACCCCTCCACTTT
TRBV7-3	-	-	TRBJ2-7	CASSPSNRERYEQYF	TGTGCCAGCAGCCCTTCAAACAGGGAGAGGTACGAGCAGTACTTC
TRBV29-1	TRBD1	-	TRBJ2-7	CSVVGQSSYEQYF	TGCAGCGTTGTGGGACAGAGCTCCTACGAGCAGTACTTC
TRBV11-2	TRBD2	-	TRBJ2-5	CASSLAGGTETQYF	TGTGCCAGCAGCTTAGCGGGAGGTACTGAGACCCAGTACTTC
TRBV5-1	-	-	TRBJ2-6	CASSLISPGSGANVLTF	TGCGCCAGCAGCTTAATCTCACCAGGGTCTGGGGCCAACGTCCTGACTTTC
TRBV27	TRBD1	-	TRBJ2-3	CASSLWTGSTDTQYF	TGTGCCAGCAGTCTCTGGACAGGGAGCACAGATACGCAGTATTTT
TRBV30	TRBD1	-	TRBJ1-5	CAWSSDRGFQPQHF	TGTGCCTGGAGTTCAGACAGGGGCTTCCAGCCCCAGCATTTT
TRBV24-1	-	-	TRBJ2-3	CATSDGGDTQYF	TGTGCCACCAGTGACGGTGGAGATACGCAGTATTTT
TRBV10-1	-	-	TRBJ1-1	CASSSTANTEAFF	TGCGCCAGCAGTAGTACAGCGAACACTGAAGCTTTCTTT
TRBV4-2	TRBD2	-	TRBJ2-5	CASSRLAGGGETQYF	TGTGCCAGCAGTCGACTAGCGGGAGGAGGTGAGACCCAGTACTTC
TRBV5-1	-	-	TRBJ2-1	CASSLEGLSDNEQFF	TGCGCCAGCAGCTTGGAGGGACTGAGCGACAATGAGCAGTTCTTC
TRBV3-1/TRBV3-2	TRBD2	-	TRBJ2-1	CASSQLAGDEQFF	TGTGCCAGCAGCCAACTAGCGGGAGACGAGCAGTTCTTC
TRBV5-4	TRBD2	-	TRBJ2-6	CASSLGLAENVLTF	TGTGCCAGCAGCTTGGGACTAGCGGAAAACGTCCTGACTTTC
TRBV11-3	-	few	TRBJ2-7	CASAPRGGTNLYEQYF	TGTGCCAGCGCACCTCGAGGGGGGACTAACCTCTACGAGCAGTACTTC
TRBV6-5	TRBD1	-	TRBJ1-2	CASSYSRTGGGYGYTF	TGTGCCAGCAGTTACTCGCGGACAGGGGGCGGGTATGGCTACACCTTC
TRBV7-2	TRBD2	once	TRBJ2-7	CASSLGGRGYEQYF	TGTGCCAGCAGCTTAGGGGGGAGGGGCTACGAGCAGTACTTC
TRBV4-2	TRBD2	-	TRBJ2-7	CASSPGASGRYEQYF	TGTGCCAGCAGTCCAGGAGCTAGCGGGAGGTACGAGCAGTACTTC
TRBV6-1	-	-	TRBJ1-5	CASSEALRQRSSNQPQHF	TGTGCCAGCAGTGAAGCGCTGAGACAGAGAAGTAGCAATCAGCCCCAGCATTTT
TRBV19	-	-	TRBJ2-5	CASSIAAAGSRETQYF	TGTGCCAGTAGTATAGCAGCCGCAGGGTCACGAGAGACCCAGTACTTC
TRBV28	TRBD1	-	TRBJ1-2	CASRPLDREDYGYTF	TGTGCCAGCAGACCTCTTGACAGGGAGGACTATGGCTACACCTTC
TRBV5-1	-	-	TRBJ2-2	CASSLQGAGTGELFF	TGCGCCAGCAGCTTGCAGGGTGCGGGGACCGGGGAGCTGTTTTTT
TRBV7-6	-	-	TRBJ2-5	CASSLASPVETQYF	TGTGCCAGCAGCTTAGCGAGCCCCGTAGAGACCCAGTACTTC
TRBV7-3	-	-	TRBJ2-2	CASSSRGTGELFF	TGTGCCAGCAGCTCTAGGGGCACCGGGGAGCTGTTTTTT
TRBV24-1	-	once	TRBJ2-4	CATSDIQGSKNIQYF	TGTGCCACCAGTGATATCCAGGGGTCCAAAAACATTCAGTACTTC
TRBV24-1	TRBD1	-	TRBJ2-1	CATSDLGQGYNEQFF	TGTGCCACCAGTGACCTGGGACAGGGGTACAATGAGCAGTTCTTC
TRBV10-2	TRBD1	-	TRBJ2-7	CASSWTGLDEQYF	TGCGCCAGCAGTTGGACAGGGCTCGACGAGCAGTACTTC
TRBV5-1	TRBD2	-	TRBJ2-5	CASSWTSGREETQYF	TGCGCCAGCAGCTGGACTAGCGGGAGGGAAGAGACCCAGTACTTC
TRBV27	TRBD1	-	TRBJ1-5	CASSNTGTGGLGNQPQHF	TGTGCCAGCAGCAATACCGGGACAGGGGGTTTAGGCAATCAGCCCCAGCATTTT
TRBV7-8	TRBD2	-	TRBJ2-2	CASSLESLAGDTGELFF	TGTGCCAGCAGCTTAGAAAGCCTAGCGGGGGACACCGGGGAGCTGTTTTTT